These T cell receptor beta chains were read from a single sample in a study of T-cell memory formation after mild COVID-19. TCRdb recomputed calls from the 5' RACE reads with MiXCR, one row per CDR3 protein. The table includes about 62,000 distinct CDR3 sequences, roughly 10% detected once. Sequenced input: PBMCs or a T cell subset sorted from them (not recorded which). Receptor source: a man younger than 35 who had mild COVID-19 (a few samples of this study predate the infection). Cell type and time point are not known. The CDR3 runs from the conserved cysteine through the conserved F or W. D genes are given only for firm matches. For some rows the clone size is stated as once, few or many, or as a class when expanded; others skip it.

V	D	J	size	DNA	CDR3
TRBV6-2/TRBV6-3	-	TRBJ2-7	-	TGTGCCAGCAGTTCACTGAGCCTCAACGAGCAGTACTTC	CASSSLSLNEQYF
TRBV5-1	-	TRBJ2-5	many	TGCGCCAGCAGAACTACCGGGGGTAAAGAGACCCAGTACTTC	CASRTTGGKETQYF
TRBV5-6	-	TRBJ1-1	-	TGTGCCAGCAGCTCCAGGGGTTGGGAGAACACTGAAGCTTTCTTT	CASSSRGWENTEAFF
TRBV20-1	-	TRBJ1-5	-	TGCAGTGGGAGAGGGCAGGGAGATCAGCCCCAGCATTTT	CSGRGQGDQPQHF
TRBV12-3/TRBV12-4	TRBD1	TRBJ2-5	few	TGTGCCAGCAGTCCTAGGACAGGAGTACAAGAGACCCAGTACTTC	CASSPRTGVQETQYF
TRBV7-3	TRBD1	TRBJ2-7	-	TGTGCCAGCAGCCCTGGACAGGGGAGTAAGCAGTACTTC	CASSPGQGSKQYF
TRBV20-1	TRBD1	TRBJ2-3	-	TGCAGTGCTAGAGATTGGAACGGCTTAGAGGGACAGGGTTTTTCGGAGGATACGCAGTATTTT	CSARDWNGLEGQGFSEDTQYF
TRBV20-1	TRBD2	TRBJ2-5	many	TGCAGTGCTCAGCGGGGGCAAGAGACCCAGTACTTC	CSAQRGQETQYF
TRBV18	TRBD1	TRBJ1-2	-	TGTGCCAGCTCGGGACAGACTAACTATGGCTACACCTTC	CASSGQTNYGYTF
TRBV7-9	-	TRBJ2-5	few	TGTGCCAGCAGCCCCCTCCGACGGGCCCAAGAGACCCAGTACTTC	CASSPLRRAQETQYF
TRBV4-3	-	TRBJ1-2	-	TGCGCCAGCATCCAAGTTGGGAACCCCAGCTACACCTTC	CASIQVGNPSYTF
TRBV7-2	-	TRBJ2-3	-	TGTGCCAGCAGTACTAGACTAGGGGGAGATACGCAGTATTTT	CASSTRLGGDTQYF
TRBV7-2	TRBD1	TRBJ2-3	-	TGTGCCAGCAGCTGGGGACAGGGGGGGGATACGCAGTATTTT	CASSWGQGGDTQYF
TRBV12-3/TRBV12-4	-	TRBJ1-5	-	TGTGCCAGCCGATGGGGGGGTCTGGATCAGCCCCAGCATTTT	CASRWGGLDQPQHF
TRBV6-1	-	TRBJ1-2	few	TGTGCCAGCAGTTACGGACGGAACTATGGCTACACCTTC	CASSYGRNYGYTF
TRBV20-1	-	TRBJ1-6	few	TGCAGTGCCCCGGGAGGGAATTCTAATTCACCCCTCCACTTT	CSAPGGNSNSPLHF
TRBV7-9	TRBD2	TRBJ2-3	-	TGTGCCAGCAGCTTAGAACCTAGCGGGGGAACAGATACGCAGTATTTT	CASSLEPSGGTDTQYF
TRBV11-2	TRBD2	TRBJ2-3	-	TGTGCCAGCGCACTAGCGGGAACAGATACGCAGTATTTT	CASALAGTDTQYF
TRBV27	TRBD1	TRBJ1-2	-	TGTGCCAGCAGTTTATCGAACAGGGGGATTTCGGGCTACACCTTC	CASSLSNRGISGYTF
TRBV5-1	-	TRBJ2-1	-	TGCGCCAGCAGCTTGCAGATTCCCTACAATGAGCAGTTCTTC	CASSLQIPYNEQFF
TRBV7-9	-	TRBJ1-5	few	TGTGCCAGCAGCCCAGGACCCGGACAGCGGAGCAATCAGCCCCAGCATTTT	CASSPGPGQRSNQPQHF
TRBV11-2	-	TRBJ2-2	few	TGTGCCAGCAGCTTAGTTCGGGGGCAGAACACCGGGGAGCTGTTTTTT	CASSLVRGQNTGELFF
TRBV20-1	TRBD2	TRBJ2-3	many	TGCAGTGCTAGAGATCCGGGGGGGGTCACAGATACGCAGTATTTT	CSARDPGGVTDTQYF
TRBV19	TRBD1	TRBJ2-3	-	TGTGCCAGTACGAGGACAGGGGGCGCAGATACGCAGTATTTT	CASTRTGGADTQYF
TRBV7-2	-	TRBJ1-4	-	TGTGCCAGCAGCCTTGGGGGGACTAATGAAAAACTGTTTTTT	CASSLGGTNEKLFF
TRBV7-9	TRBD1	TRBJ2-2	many	TGTGCCAGCAGCCCGGACAGGCGCAACACCGGGGAGCTGTTTTTT	CASSPDRRNTGELFF
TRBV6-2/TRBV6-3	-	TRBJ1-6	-	TGTGCCAGCAGTTTAGACCGGGACGGCATCTATAATTCACCCCTCCACTTT	CASSLDRDGIYNSPLHF
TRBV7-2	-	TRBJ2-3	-	TGTGCCAGCAGCTTAGGGTGGTCAGATACGCAGTATTTT	CASSLGWSDTQYF